These 5 T cell receptor beta chains share one sample of origin, sequenced in a study of graft-versus-host responses after intestinal transplantation. Method: immunoSEQ multiplex PCR; TCRdb's copy keeps in-frame clones and lacks some. This sample has about 90,000 clones, with about 95% found just once. The antigens for these receptors are not known. Specimen: unstimulated CD4+ T cells sorted from spleen or lymph node cells, collected before transplant. These receptors were taken from a human donor who was the organ donor for an intestinal transplant.

V gene TRBV28 combines with J gene TRBJ1-4, with a possible D match to TRBD1 (5 bases). The V end lost 1 base, the J end lost 8 bases, and 14 bases lay between the germline ends. Germline CDR1 MDHEN, CDR2 SYDVKM. There are 15 residues in the CDR3. CDR3 amino acids: CASSLFGAGGEKLFF. CDR3 nucleotide sequence: TGTGCCAGCAGTTTATTCGGGGCAGGTGGGGAAAAACTGTTTTTT. Together with reference TRBV28 and TRBJ1-4, the CDR3 gives the full variable domain: DVKVTQSSRYLVKRTGEKVFLECVQDMDHENMFWYRQDPGLGLRLIYFSYDVKMKEKGDIPEGYSVSREKKERFSLILESASTNQTSMYLCASSLFGAGGEKLFFGSGTQLSVL.

This clone was recorded only once. This sequence joins TRBV19 and TRBJ1-2; possible D gene TRBD1, 5 bases. CDR1 and CDR2 (germline): LNHDA, SQIVND (reference sequence). V lost 5 bases to trimming and J lost 8 bases, with 15 bases between them. The CDR3 loop spans 13 amino acids. The CDR3 DNA is TGTGCCAGTAGTGCCCAGGGTCGTCAGGGCTACACCTTC. Protein sequence: CASSAQGRQGYTF.

The V and J genes are TRBV4-3 and TRBJ2-3, with 11 bases lining up with TRBD2. V was clipped by 5 bases and J by 5 bases; unmatched bases: 12. Germline V gives CDR1 LGHNA, CDR2 YSLEER. The CDR3 is 17 residues long. The CDR3 loop reads CASSSLSTSGGRDTQYF. The CDR3 region has the DNA TGCGCCAGCAGCTCCCTAAGCACTAGCGGGGGCCGAGATACGCAGTATTTT.

The chain is built from TRBV5-1 and TRBJ2-7; TRBD2 is a possible D gene (5 bases). The V end lost 0 bases, the J end lost 5 bases, and 12 bases lay between the germline ends. The germline V gene has CDR1 SGHRS and CDR2 YFSETQ. This CDR3 is 14 amino acids long. CDR3 in amino acids: CASSLGSGIDEQYF. The CDR3 coding sequence is TGCGCCAGCAGCTTGGGTTCGGGAATTGACGAGCAGTACTTC.

Concerning this clone itself: The identical CDR3 is also encoded by other nucleotide sequences in the sample. The chain couples TRBV5-1 to TRBJ1-6, with 7 bases that match TRBD1. Germline V gene lookup returns CDR1 SGHRS and CDR2 YFSETQ. J lost 7 bases, V lost 2 bases, and 3 bases had no gene match. The CDR3 is made up of 14 amino acids. The CDR3 spells CASSLARGNSPLHF. The CDR3, as DNA: TGCGCCAGCAGCTTAGCCAGGGGGAATTCACCCCTCCACTTT. The full variable domain, its missing parts supplied by reference TRBV5-1 and TRBJ1-6, is KAGVTQTPRYLIKTRGQQVTLSCSPISGHRSVSWYQQTPGQGLQFLFEYFSETQRNKGNFPGRFSGRQFSNSRSEMNVSTLELGDSALYLCASSLARGNSPLHFGNGTRLTVT.